Below are 17 T cell receptor beta chains sequenced from a single sample in a study of memory CD4+ T cells and cytomegalovirus serostatus. This table comes from immunoSEQ multiplex PCR, and its TCRdb copy is limited to in-frame clones, with some not included. The table has almost 55,000 clones, roughly 79% seen once. The sort gate was single viable CD3+CD4+CD8-CD45RO+ cells for memory CD4+ T cells. Sample: memory CD4+ T cells from blood. All receptors derive from an adult in good health and CMV-seronegative.

The J gene is TRBJ1-1, the V gene TRBV6-1, with TRBD1 matching over 9 bases. After removal of 7 bases from V and 4 bases from J, the junction contained 4 bases not matched to a gene. The CDR3 loop spans 13 amino acids. CDR1 is MNHNS, CDR2 SASEGT, per germline. The CDR3 bases are TGTGCCAGCAATAGACAGGGGGTCACTGAAGCTTTCTTT. This codes for CASNRQGVTEAFF.

The V gene is TRBV7-2, the J gene TRBJ2-5; D is unclear. Between the trimmed V and J ends, which lost 5 bases and 1 base, there was a span of 11 bases. The CDR3 length is 14 residues. Germline CDR1 reads SGHTA; CDR2 reads FQGNSA. CDR3 protein: CASSLRASQETQYF. The CDR3 region has the DNA TGTGCCAGCAGCCTCCGGGCGAGCCAAGAGACCCAGTACTTC.

The chain has TRBV5-1 and TRBJ1-1; possible D gene TRBD1, 5 bases. The CDR3 consists of 16 residues. V lost 6 bases and J 0 bases, leaving 18 bases between the germline ends. Germline V gene sequence: CDR1 SGHRS, CDR2 YFSETQ. Here the CDR3 reads CASTLRLSGVNTEAFF. The CDR3 coding sequence is TGCGCCAGCACCCTGAGATTATCGGGGGTGAACACTGAAGCTTTCTTT.

The chain employs TRBV5-4 and TRBJ2-7; TRBD2 matches 10 bases. The V segment lost 4 bases and the J segment 5 bases; nucleotides outside the gene matches: 6. CDR1 is SGHNT and CDR2 is YYREEE in the germline V gene (reference sequence). CDR3 length: 14 residues. For the CDR3, the DNA is TGTGCCAGCAGCGCGCCGCTAGCGGGAGACGAGCAGTACTTC. It specifies CASSAPLAGDEQYF. Full variable domain (outside the CDR3, taken from reference TRBV5-4 and TRBJ2-7): ETGVTQSPTHLIKTRGQQVTLRCSSQSGHNTVSWYQQALGQGPQFIFQYYREEENGRGNFPPRFSGLQFPNYSSELNVNALELDDSALYLCASSAPLAGDEQYFGPGTRLTVT.

In this sample, this clone turned up once. This sequence joins TRBV5-1 and TRBJ1-1, with D perhaps matching TRBD1 (5 bases). The CDR3 contains 15 residues. The V gene's germline CDR1 is SGHRS and CDR2 YFSETQ. Trimming removed 0 bases at V and 0 bases at J, with 9 bases between. The chain's CDR3 is CASSLGQNMNTEAFF. The CDR3 region has the DNA TGCGCCAGCAGCTTGGGACAGAATATGAACACTGAAGCTTTCTTT.

The chain employs TRBV10-3 and TRBJ1-1; TRBD1 aligns across 9 bases. Germline CDR1 ENHRY, CDR2 SYGVKD. V shed 11 bases, J shed 9 bases, and the junction held 10 bases outside the gene matches. CDR3 length equals 12 residues. The CDR3 is CASCRDRDQAFF. In nucleotides, the CDR3 is TGTGCCTCCTGCCGGGACAGGGATCAAGCTTTCTTT.

V usage is TRBV9 and J usage is TRBJ2-7; TRBD1 matches 9 bases. This CDR3 is built from 14 residues. V lost 2 bases and J lost 2; bases outside the gene matches: 2. CDR1 and CDR2 (germline): SGDLS, YYNGEE. The CDR3 region has the DNA TGTGCCAGCAGCGTGGACAGGGGACCCTACGAGCAGTACTTC. Protein product: CASSVDRGPYEQYF.

The rearrangement joins TRBV19 to TRBJ2-7, with 8 bases lining up with TRBD1. The trim removed 1 base at V and 5 bases at J, leaving 7 bases unmatched. The CDR3 is 15 residues long. Germline V gene sequence: CDR1 LNHDA, CDR2 SQIVND (reference sequence). CDR3 region: CASSIGDRSGNEQYF. CDR3 DNA: TGTGCCAGTAGTATAGGGGACAGGAGTGGGAACGAGCAGTACTTC. The whole variable domain, remainder taken from reference TRBV19 and TRBJ2-7, is DGGITQSPKYLFRKEGQNVTLSCEQNLNHDAMYWYRQDPGQGLRLIYYSQIVNDFQKGDIAEGYSVSREKKESFPLTVTSAQKNPTAFYLCASSIGDRSGNEQYFGPGTRLTVT.

This chain uses TRBV28 with TRBJ1-2, with a weak D call TRBD1 (5 bases). The germline CDR1 and CDR2 sequences are MDHEN and SYDVKM. The length of the CDR3 is 12 residues. V lost 10 bases to trimming and J lost 5 bases, with 14 bases between them. Here the CDR3 DNA reads TGTGCCACCGGGGCAGCCGTATATGGCTACACCTTC. Translation: CATGAAVYGYTF.

This clone was detected once. This sequence joins TRBV7-2 and TRBJ1-1; D might be TRBD1 (5 bases). The CDR3 is 16 residues long. Germline CDR1 reads SGHTA; CDR2 reads FQGNSA. Deletions cut 5 bases from V and 4 bases from J, with 20 bases between. This CDR3 reads CASSRGYAGSRTEAFF. The CDR3 coding sequence is TGTGCCAGCAGCCGGGGGTATGCAGGGTCACGCACTGAAGCTTTCTTT.

The CDR3 nucleotides are TGTGCCAGCAGCTTAGTAGCTCCTAGCGGGGGGTTCGGCGGGGAGCTGTTTTTT. It specifies CASSLVAPSGGFGGELFF. The chain has TRBV11-3 and TRBJ2-2; TRBD2 matches at 11 bases. CDR1 is SGHNT and CDR2 is YENEEA in the germline V gene. The ends lost 1 base at V and 7 bases at J; junction bases unmatched: 11. The CDR3 sequence is 18 residues long.

In its sample, this clone was seen once. The V and J genes are TRBV19 and TRBJ2-2; D gene ambiguous. Germline V lookup: CDR1 LNHDA, CDR2 SQIVND (reference sequence). CDR3 length equals 14 residues. Trimming left V 3 bases short and J 3 bases short, with 8 bases between. CDR3 protein: CASSMGQDTGELFF. The CDR3 bases are TGTGCCAGTAGTATGGGTCAGGACACCGGGGAGCTGTTTTTT.

This sequence joins TRBV4-2 and TRBJ1-5; a possible D gene is TRBD1 (6 bases). The CDR3 has 17 residues. The V end lost 4 bases, the J end lost 2 bases, and 18 bases lay between the germline ends. Germline-derived CDR1 and CDR2 are LGHNA and YNFKEQ. The CDR3 DNA sequence: TGTGCCAGCAGCCCCTCCGGGGGCCCCGGGGGCAATCAGCCCCAGCATTTT. Encoded protein: CASSPSGGPGGNQPQHF.

CDR3 sequence: CASSSTRWGETQYF. The CDR3 DNA reads TGTGCCAGCAGCTCAACGAGATGGGGAGAGACCCAGTACTTC. The chain recombines TRBV7-8 with TRBJ2-5; D call uncertain. CDR1 SGHVS and CDR2 FQNEAQ come from the germline V gene. The CDR3 is made up of 14 amino acids. Trimming took off 4 bases at V and 4 bases at J, with 13 bases between the two ends.

This sequence joins TRBV9 and TRBJ1-2; no reliable D call. Germline V CDR1 and CDR2: SGDLS, YYNGEE. There are 13 residues in the CDR3. The V end lost 0 bases, the J end lost 7 bases, and 10 bases lay between the germline ends. This CDR3 is CASSVEVGTGYTF. The CDR3 DNA reads TGTGCCAGCAGCGTAGAGGTGGGAACTGGCTACACCTTC.

The chain links TRBV7-2 to TRBJ2-3, with TRBD2 identical over 11 bases. Unmatched junction bases numbered 2, after V lost 4 bases and J lost 5 bases. The CDR3 extends over 14 amino acids. The germline V gene has CDR1 SGHTA and CDR2 FQGNSA. The CDR3 is CASSSGLAGDTQYF. CDR3 sequence (DNA): TGTGCCAGCAGCTCCGGACTAGCGGGAGATACGCAGTATTTT.

This chain connects TRBV7-8 to TRBJ1-4, with no clear D. The germline V and J ends were trimmed by 7 bases and 5 bases, with 26 bases remaining between them. Germline loops: CDR1 SGHVS, CDR2 FQNEAQ. This CDR3 region has 18 residues. CDR3 residues: CASTLGRATSIGNEKLFF. The CDR3, as DNA: TGTGCCAGCACCCTAGGGAGGGCGACATCCATAGGAAATGAAAAACTGTTTTTT.